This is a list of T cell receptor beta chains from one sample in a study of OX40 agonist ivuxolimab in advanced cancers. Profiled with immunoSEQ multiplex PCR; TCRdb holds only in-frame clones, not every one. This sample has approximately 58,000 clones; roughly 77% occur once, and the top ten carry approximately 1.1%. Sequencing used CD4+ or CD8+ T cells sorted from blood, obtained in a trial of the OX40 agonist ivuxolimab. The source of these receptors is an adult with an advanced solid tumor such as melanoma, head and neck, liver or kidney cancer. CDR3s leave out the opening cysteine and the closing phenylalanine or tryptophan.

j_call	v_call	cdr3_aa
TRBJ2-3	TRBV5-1	ASSLASERADTQY
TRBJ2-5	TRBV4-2	ASSQDGSGREETQY
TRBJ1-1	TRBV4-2	ASSQDVSGKTENTEAF
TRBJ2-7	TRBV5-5	ASSRMGGRYEQY
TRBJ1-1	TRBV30	AWSVPPQNTEAF
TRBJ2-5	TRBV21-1	ASSKALQPPGTQETQY
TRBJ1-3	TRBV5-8	ASSLEGLVPGNTIY
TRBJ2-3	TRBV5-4	ASSFGSDLAGESTDTQY
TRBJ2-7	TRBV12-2	ASRCVRGPYYEQY
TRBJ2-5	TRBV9	ASSATRTSGRETQY
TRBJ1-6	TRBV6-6	ASSGAGGNSPLH
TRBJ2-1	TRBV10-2	ASRKGPTKDNEQF
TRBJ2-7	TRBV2	ASTLTVITYEQY
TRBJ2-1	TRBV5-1	ASSFAGGGNEQF
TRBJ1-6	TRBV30	ARDTGSYNSPLH
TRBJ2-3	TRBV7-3	ASSLTPSSSTDTQY
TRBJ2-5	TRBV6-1	ASSGDPSGTQY
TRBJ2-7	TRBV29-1	SVRSGFPGWEQY
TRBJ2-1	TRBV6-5	ASSLATSGQKQF
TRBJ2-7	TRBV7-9	ASSLSYEQY
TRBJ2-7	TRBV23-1	ASSLVGHLTYEQY
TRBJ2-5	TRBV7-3	ASSLGRQETQY
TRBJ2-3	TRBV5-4	ASSLVHGADTQY
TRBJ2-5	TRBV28	ASSSGGGVQETQY
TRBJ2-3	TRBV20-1	SASRVDTQY
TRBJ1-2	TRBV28	ASYTNYGYT
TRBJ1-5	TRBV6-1	ASRDRVQPQH
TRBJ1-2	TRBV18	ASSPTRDTLRYT
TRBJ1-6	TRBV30	AWSPNTDSPLH
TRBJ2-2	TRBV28	ASSSGGNTGELF
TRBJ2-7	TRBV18	ASSGTGGSYEQY